This TCR beta chain was recorded in a study of CXCR3-negative and CXCR3-positive naive CD8 T cells. The CDR3 is 15 amino acids. Germline CDR1 reads DFQATT; CDR2 reads SNEGSKA (reference sequence). The TRB cDNA libraries were prepared by 5' RACE with UMI labels. One entry per CDR3 protein, without DNA, is what TCRdb gives after re-calling the 5' RACE reads. The sample shows approximately 20,000 distinct CDR3 sequences, and around a fifth sits with its ten largest clones. The TCR comes from a human donor in good health. Some clones in this sample may be carry-over from other donors' samples. The chain carries TRBV20-1 and TRBJ2-1; TCRdb reports TRBD1, a call that lacks DNA to check it against. The sequencing sample was made of memory CD8+ T cells from blood. The chain's CDR3 is CSARDARVEMGEQFF.